The rows below give T cell receptor beta chains drawn from one sample of a study of blood T cell repertoires in COVID-19. Data came from immunoSEQ multiplex PCR; TCRdb stores just in-frame clones and leaves some out. The table has under 200,000 clones, around 90% seen once. Sequenced: peripheral blood. The receptors stem from a man aged 55 to 69 with active or convalescent COVID-19. The CDR3 runs from the conserved cysteine through the conserved F or W.

>TRBV5-1|TRBJ1-2
CASSPWTGGMDGYTF
>TRBV6-5|TRBJ1-1
CASSKQTGTEAFF
>TRBV7-8|TRBJ2-1
CASSLRGVNEQFF
>TRBV10-2|TRBJ1-2
CASSESPRAYGYTF
>TRBV5-1|TRBJ1-2
CASSHTGVYGYTF
>TRBV10-1|TRBJ2-1
CASSESGERSHEQFF
>TRBV7-9|TRBJ1-2
CASSQQGQAHGYTF
>TRBV5-4|TRBJ1-6
CASSLGTGGSTNNSPLHF
>TRBV27|TRBJ2-5
CASSLWGQGGLETQYF
>TRBV7-2|TRBJ1-1
CASSLVVGQEAFF
>TRBV6-5|TRBJ1-5
CASSHDRDQPQHF
>TRBV7-2|TRBJ2-1
CASSSTGQVSNEQFF
>TRBV19|TRBJ1-2
CASNAMGGINYGYTF
>TRBV12-3/TRBV12-4|TRBJ1-2
CASSLVRVYGYTF
>TRBV12-3/TRBV12-4|TRBJ1-2
CASRGTGNYGYTF
>TRBV5-4|TRBJ2-7
CASSPGTENEQYF
>TRBV12-3/TRBV12-4|TRBJ2-2
CVFRGSAGELFF
>TRBV11-1|TRBJ1-1
CASSLGRGATEAFF
>TRBV14|TRBJ1-1
CASSQFLRGMNTEAFF
>TRBV18|TRBJ1-1
CASSQRPRQGMNTEAFF
>TRBV5-1|TRBJ2-7
CASSFHADTGARNSYEQYF
>TRBV6-5|TRBJ1-6
CASRGGNYNSPLHF
>TRBV5-6|TRBJ2-1
CASSLVDRVSNEQFF
>TRBV9|TRBJ1-2
CASSVGALQGDYGYTF
>TRBV6-1|TRBJ2-7
CAAAVLAGDPYEQYF
>TRBV3-1/TRBV3-2|TRBJ1-4
CASSQVRGAGDEKLFF
>TRBV18|TRBJ2-1
CASSPTGTDNEQFF
>TRBV20-1|TRBJ2-1
CSASEPNSYNEQFF
>TRBV12-5|TRBJ2-7
CASGWSGQENTGGYEQYF
>TRBV2|TRBJ1-2
CASSPGTLGYGYTF
>TRBV6-6|TRBJ2-2
CASTTTGAGTGELFF
>TRBV3-1/TRBV3-2|TRBJ2-5
CASSRPGGLETQYF
>TRBV27|TRBJ1-2
CASSLRGSYGYTF
>TRBV6-5|TRBJ1-2
CASRVGAGSRYTF
>TRBV7-9|TRBJ1-1
CASSLGTGSGEAFF
>TRBV5-1|TRBJ2-1
CASSLGLAGGFLYNEQFF
>TRBV7-2|TRBJ1-2
CASSPAGPYGYTF